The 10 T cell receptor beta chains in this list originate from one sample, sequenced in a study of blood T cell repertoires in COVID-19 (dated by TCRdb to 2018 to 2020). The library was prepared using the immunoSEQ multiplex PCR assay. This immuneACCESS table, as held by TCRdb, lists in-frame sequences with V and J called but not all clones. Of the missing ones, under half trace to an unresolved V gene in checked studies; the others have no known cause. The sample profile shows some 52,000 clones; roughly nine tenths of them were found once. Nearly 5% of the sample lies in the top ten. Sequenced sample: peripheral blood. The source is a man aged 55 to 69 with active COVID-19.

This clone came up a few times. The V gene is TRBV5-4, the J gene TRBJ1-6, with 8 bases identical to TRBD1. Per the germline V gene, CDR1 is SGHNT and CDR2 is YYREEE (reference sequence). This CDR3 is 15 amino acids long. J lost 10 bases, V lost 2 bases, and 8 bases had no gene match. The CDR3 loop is CASSLSGTGASPLHF. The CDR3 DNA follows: TGTGCCAGCAGCTTATCCGGGACAGGTGCCTCACCCCTCCACTTT.

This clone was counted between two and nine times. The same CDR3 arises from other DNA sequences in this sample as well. This CDR3 is CASSEGGRGYEQYF. CDR3 sequence (DNA): TGTGCCAGCAGTGAAGGGGGGAGGGGCTACGAGCAGTACTTC. The V call is TRBV6-1, the J call TRBJ2-7, with TRBD2 identical over 7 bases. The V and J ends lost 1 base and 3 bases, in that order; junction bases with no gene match: 3. This CDR3 region has 14 residues. Germline V CDR1 and CDR2: MNHNS, SASEGT.

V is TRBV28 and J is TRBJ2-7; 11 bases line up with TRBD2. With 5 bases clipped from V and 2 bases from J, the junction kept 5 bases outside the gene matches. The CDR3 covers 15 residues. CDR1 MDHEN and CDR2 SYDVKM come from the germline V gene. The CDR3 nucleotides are TGTGCCAGCAGTGGGGGGACTAGCGGAACCTACGAGCAGTACTTC. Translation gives CASSGGTSGTYEQYF.

CDR3 DNA: TGTGCCAGCTTCTACGGGGCAGGGGGCGGCGAGCAGTACTTC. It encodes CASFYGAGGGEQYF. The chain uses TRBV5-8 and TRBJ2-7, with 8 bases aligning to TRBD1. In germline, CDR1 is SGHTS, CDR2 YDEGEE. J gave up 6 bases and V 7 bases, and 12 bases lay outside the gene matches. The CDR3 totals 14 residues.

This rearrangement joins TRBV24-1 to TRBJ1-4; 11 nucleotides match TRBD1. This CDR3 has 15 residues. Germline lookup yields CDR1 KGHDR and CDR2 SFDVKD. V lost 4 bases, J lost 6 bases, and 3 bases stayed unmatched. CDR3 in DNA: TGTGCCACCAGTGAGTGGACAGGGGGCGATGAAAAACTGTTTTTT. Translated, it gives CATSEWTGGDEKLFF.

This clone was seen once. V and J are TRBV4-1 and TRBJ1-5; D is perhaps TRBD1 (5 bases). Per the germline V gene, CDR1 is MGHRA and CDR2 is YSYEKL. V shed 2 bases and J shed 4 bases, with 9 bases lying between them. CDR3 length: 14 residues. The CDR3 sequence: CASSQPDRNQPQHF. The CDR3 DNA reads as TGCGCCAGCAGCCAACCTGACAGAAATCAGCCCCAGCATTTT.

The CDR3 DNA reads as TGCGCCAGCAGCGGGGGCATTGGCTACACCTTC. It is translated as CASSGGIGYTF. V usage is TRBV4-1 and J usage is TRBJ1-2; possibly TRBD1 for D (6 bases). Germline V gene lookup returns CDR1 MGHRA and CDR2 YSYEKL. The CDR3 runs to 11 residues. The ends were cut back, 5 bases at V and 7 bases at J, with 8 bases in the middle.

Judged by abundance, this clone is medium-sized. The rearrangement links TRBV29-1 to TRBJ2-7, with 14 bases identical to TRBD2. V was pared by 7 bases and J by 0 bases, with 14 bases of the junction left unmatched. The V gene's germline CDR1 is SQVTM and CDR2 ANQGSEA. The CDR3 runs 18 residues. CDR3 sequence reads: CSARGPGTSGRASYEQYF. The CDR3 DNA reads TGCAGCGCCCGGGGTCCCGGGACTAGCGGGAGAGCCTCCTACGAGCAGTACTTC.

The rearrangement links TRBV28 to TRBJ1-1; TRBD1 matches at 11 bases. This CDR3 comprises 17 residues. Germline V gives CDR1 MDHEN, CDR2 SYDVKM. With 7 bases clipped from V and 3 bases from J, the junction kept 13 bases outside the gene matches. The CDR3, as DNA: TGTGCCAGCACCCCCCGAGGACAGGGGGCGCGTGACACTGAAGCTTTCTTT. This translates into CASTPRGQGARDTEAFF.

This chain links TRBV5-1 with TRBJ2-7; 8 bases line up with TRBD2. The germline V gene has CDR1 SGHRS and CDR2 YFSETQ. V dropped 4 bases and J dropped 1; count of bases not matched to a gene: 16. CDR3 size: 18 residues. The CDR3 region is CASSLRAGTSGRSYEQYF. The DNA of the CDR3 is TGCGCCAGCAGCCTCCGGGCGGGTACTAGCGGTCGTTCCTACGAGCAGTACTTC.